Listed below are T cell receptor beta chains from one sample, sequenced in a study of CD8 T cells in Susac syndrome. TCRdb processed the immunoSEQ multiplex PCR reads anew with MiXCR; each CDR3 protein has one entry. This sample has 250,000 to 300,000 distinct CDR3 sequences, with 65% to 90% found just once. Source material: CD8+ T cells from PBMCs. Every receptor here comes from a human donor with multiple sclerosis. Each CDR3 is given with its conserved first and last residue. A D gene is named only where the DNA matches it firmly. Clone size is stated in some rows and not others, as once, few, many or a class when expanded.

>-|TRBV4-3|-|TRBJ1-1
CASSQGSGGGTEAFF
TGCGCCAGCAGCCAAGGTAGTGGGGGGGGCACTGAAGCTTTCTTT
>-|TRBV20-1|-|TRBJ2-1
CSAQPGNEQFF
TGCAGTGCTCAACCCGGGAATGAGCAGTTCTTC
>few|TRBV27|-|TRBJ2-7
CASLTITHEQYF
TGTGCCAGTCTCACTATTACCCACGAGCAGTACTTC
>-|TRBV5-6|-|TRBJ2-1
CASSSGRSPYNEQFF
TGTGCCAGCAGCTCAGGGAGATCCCCATACAATGAGCAGTTCTTC
>-|TRBV10-2|-|TRBJ1-1
CASSRRWVTEAFF
TGCGCCAGTTCTCGCAGGTGGGTCACTGAAGCTTTCTTT
>-|TRBV24-1|-|TRBJ2-1
CATSRSGGGEQFF
TGTGCCACCAGTCGTTCAGGGGGAGGTGAGCAGTTCTTC
>-|TRBV19|TRBD1|TRBJ2-1
CASTPGTGSYNEQFF
TGTGCCAGTACCCCCGGGACAGGCTCCTACAATGAGCAGTTCTTC
>once|TRBV7-8|-|TRBJ2-1
CASSLFQGGNEQFF
TGTGCCAGCAGCTTATTCCAGGGTGGCAATGAGCAGTTCTTC
>-|TRBV20-1|-|TRBJ2-2
CSARPLNTGELFF
TGCAGTGCTAGACCGCTAAACACCGGGGAGCTGTTTTTT
>-|TRBV11-2|TRBD2|TRBJ2-7
CASSPRLAGRADEQYF
TGTGCCAGCAGCCCGCGACTAGCGGGGCGGGCTGACGAGCAGTACTTC
>-|TRBV5-5|-|TRBJ2-2
CASSPGDPGELFF
TGTGCCAGCAGCCCGGGAGATCCCGGGGAGCTGTTTTTT